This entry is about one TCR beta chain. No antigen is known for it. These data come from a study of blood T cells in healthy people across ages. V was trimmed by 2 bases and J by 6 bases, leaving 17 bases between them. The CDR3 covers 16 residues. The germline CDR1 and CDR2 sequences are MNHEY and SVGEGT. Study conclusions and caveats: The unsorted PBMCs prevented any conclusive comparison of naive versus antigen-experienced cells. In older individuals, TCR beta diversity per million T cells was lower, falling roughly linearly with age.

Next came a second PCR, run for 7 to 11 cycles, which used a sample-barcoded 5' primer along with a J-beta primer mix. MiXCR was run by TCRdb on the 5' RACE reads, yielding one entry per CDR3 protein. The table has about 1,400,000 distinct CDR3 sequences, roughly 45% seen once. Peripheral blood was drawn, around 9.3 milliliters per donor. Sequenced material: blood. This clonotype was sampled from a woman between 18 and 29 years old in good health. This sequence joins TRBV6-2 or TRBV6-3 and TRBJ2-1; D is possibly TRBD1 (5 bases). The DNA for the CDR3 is TGTGCCAGCAGTTACGTCAGGGCGGTCCCTGGCAATGAGCAGTTCTTC. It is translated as CASSYVRAVPGNEQFF.